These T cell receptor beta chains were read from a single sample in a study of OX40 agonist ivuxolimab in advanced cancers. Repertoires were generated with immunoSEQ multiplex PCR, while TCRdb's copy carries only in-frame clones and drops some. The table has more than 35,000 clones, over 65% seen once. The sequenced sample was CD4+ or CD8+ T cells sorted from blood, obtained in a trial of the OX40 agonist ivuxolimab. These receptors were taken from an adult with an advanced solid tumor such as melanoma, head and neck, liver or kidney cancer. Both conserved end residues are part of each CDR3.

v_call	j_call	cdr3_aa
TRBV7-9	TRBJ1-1	CASSPRPSGTNTEAFF
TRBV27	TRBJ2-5	CASSLSGETQYF
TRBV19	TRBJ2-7	CASATPGQGVEQYF
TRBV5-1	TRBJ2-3	CASSLVGLAPDTQYF
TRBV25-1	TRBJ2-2	CASSDVAANTGELFF
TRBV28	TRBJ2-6	CASSKGGSSGANVLTF
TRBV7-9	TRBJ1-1	CASSLAHSISTEAFF
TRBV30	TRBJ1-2	CAWSRTGTGGSYGYTF
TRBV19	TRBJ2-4	CASSMDRVNIQYF
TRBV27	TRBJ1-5	CASSSTDGNFNQPQHF
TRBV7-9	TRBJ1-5	CASSAGDRGRGQPQHF
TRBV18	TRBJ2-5	CASSPPSPVETQYF
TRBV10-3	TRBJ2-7	CATGLAGGWEQYF
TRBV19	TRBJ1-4	CASRSETLRKLFF
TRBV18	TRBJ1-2	CASSDDSGYGYTF
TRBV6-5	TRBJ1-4	CASSNTGGANEKLFF
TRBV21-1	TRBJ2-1	CASSKGTGGCIDEQFF
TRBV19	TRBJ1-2	CASSAQGAYYGYTF
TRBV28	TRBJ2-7	CASRSTGGGGEQYF
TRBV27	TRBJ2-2	CASSPRGWEELFF
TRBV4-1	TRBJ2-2	CASSPGTAFTGELFF
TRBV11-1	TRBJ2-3	CASSLAPTGSGTDTQYF
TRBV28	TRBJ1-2	CASSQAWDGAGYGYTF
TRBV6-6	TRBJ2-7	CASSYSLAGANEQYF
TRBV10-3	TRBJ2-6	CAIRDGTGLIGANVLTF
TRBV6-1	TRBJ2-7	CASSEGLAVYEQYF
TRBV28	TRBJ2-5	CASSAPGIQETQYF
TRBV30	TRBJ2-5	CAWSQGGQRQETQYF
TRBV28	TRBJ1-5	CASSLEGVSNQPQHF
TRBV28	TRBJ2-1	CASSSLLAGGLDNEQFF
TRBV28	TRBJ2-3	CASSILAGVLTDTQYF
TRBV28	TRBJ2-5	CASSLRLAGVETQYF
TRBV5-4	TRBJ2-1	CASSPGGPSGPYNEQFF
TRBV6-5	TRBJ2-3	CASRGAGVTQYF
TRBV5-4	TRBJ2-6	CASSFPSTGGAGANVLTF
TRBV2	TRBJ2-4	CASSGRETNIQYF
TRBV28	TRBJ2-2	CASSLESPGELFF
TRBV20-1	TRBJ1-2	CSAKDSFGYTF
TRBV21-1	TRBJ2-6	CASSKGGTPWANVLTF
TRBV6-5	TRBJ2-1	CASRLAGSYNEQFF
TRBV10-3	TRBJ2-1	CAISTGTSGRPRDEQFF
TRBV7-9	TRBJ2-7	CASSVRTSYEQYF
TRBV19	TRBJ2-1	CASSIPQGGGNEQFF
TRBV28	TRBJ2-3	CASSEDRAEDTQYF
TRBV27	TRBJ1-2	CASSLSNRENYGYTF
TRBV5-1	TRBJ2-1	CASSGDPNNEQFF
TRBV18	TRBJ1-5	CASSSDGGNQPQHF
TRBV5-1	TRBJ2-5	CASSRAETSGSGETQYF
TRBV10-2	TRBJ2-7	CASSATSGRSGEQYF
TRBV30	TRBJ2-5	CAWSALAPQETQYF